These 28 T cell receptor beta chains originate from one sample sequenced in a study of siplizumab effects on memory and regulatory T cells. The repertoire was sequenced with immunoSEQ multiplex PCR; TCRdb's copy has only in-frame clones and lacks some. Of 100,000 or so clones in the sample, 75% to 95% are singletons; the top ten hold roughly 2.5%. Sequences were obtained from CD4+ T cells sorted from blood. Every receptor here comes from a human donor in good health. Some clones in this sample may be carry-over from other donors' samples.

The sample holds one count of this clone. The chain carries TRBV4-1 and TRBJ2-3, with TRBD1 matching 9 bases. CDR1 and CDR2 (germline): MGHRA, YSYEKL. This CDR3 contains 15 residues. The trim removed 3 bases at V and 1 base at J, leaving 2 bases unmatched. The CDR3 is CASSQRDRGTDTQYF. CDR3 bases: TGCGCCAGCAGCCAGAGGGACAGGGGCACAGATACGCAGTATTTT.

CDR3 amino acids: CASSLGQSAKNIQYF. The DNA for the CDR3 is TGTGCCAGCAGCCTCGGACAGTCAGCCAAAAACATTCAGTACTTC. This chain uses TRBV7-9 with TRBJ2-4; D might be TRBD1 (6 bases). CDR3 length: 15 amino acids. V shed 5 bases and J shed 0 bases, with 11 bases lying between them. Germline values: CDR1 SEHNR, CDR2 FQNEAQ (reference sequence).

This rearrangement joins TRBV7-8 to TRBJ2-5, with D maybe TRBD2 (5 bases). Germline assignment: CDR1 SGHVS and CDR2 FQNEAQ. CDR3 length: 15 residues. The V end lost 1 base, the J end lost 5 bases, and 14 bases lay between the germline ends. CDR3 region: CASSLGEFILETQYF. CDR3 nucleotide sequence: TGTGCCAGCAGCTTAGGGGAGTTTATATTGGAGACCCAGTACTTC.

Only a few counts were recorded for this clone. The chain has TRBV18 and TRBJ2-7, with D unresolved. From germline, CDR1 is KGHSH and CDR2 LQKENI. V lost 2 bases and J 1 base, leaving 6 bases between the germline ends. The CDR3 is made up of 13 amino acids. In nucleotides, the CDR3 is TGTGCCAGCTCACCAGTGGAGTCCTACGAGCAGTACTTC. Protein: CASSPVESYEQYF.

This chain joins TRBV7-3 and TRBJ2-1; D is perhaps TRBD2 (6 bases). Germline V gene lookup returns CDR1 SGHTA and CDR2 FQGTGA. Trimming stripped 5 bases from V and 10 bases from J, with 9 bases between. This CDR3 spans 11 amino acids. CDR3 protein: CASSQAGEQFF. DNA for the CDR3: TGTGCCAGCAGCCAGGCGGGGGAGCAGTTCTTC.

The V gene is TRBV10-2, the J gene TRBJ2-1; 8 positions match TRBD2. Trimming took 4 bases from V and 5 from J; bases not matched to a gene: 1. Germline CDR1 WSHSY, CDR2 SAAADI. This CDR3 region has 13 residues. CDR3 coding DNA: TGCGCCAGCAGTGGGACTAGCAACAATGAGCAGTTCTTC. Protein product: CASSGTSNNEQFF.

The V and J genes are TRBV18 and TRBJ2-3; weak D call: TRBD2 (6 bases). The length of the CDR3 is 17 residues. With 2 bases removed from V and 5 bases from J, the gap between germline ends came to 20 bases. The germline V gene encodes CDR1 KGHSH and CDR2 LQKENI. In DNA, the CDR3 is TGTGCCAGCTCACCATTCGCCACTAGCAGTACTATAGATACGCAGTATTTT. Encoded protein: CASSPFATSSTIDTQYF.

This chain uses TRBV28 with TRBJ1-3, with D uncertain. CDR1 and CDR2 (germline): MDHEN, SYDVKM. V lost 3 bases, J lost 6 bases, and 6 bases lay in between. This CDR3 spans 12 amino acids. CDR3 sequence: CASSFRENTIYF. The CDR3 region has the DNA TGTGCCAGCAGTTTTAGGGAAAACACCATATATTTT.

The chain uses TRBV7-2 and TRBJ2-7; D might be TRBD2 (6 bases). Germline CDR1 SGHTA, CDR2 FQGNSA. This CDR3 comprises 15 residues. The V and J ends lost 0 bases and 4 bases respectively, with 13 bases between them. CDR3 DNA sequence: TGTGCCAGCAGCTTAGCCCCCGGGAGCGGTTACGAGCAGTACTTC. Its translation: CASSLAPGSGYEQYF.

The rearrangement uses TRBV15 and TRBJ2-4, with D maybe TRBD2 (5 bases). CDR3 length: 12 residues. Germline V lookup: CDR1 LNHNV, CDR2 YYDKDF (reference sequence). V lost 4 bases and J lost 12, with 13 bases in between. CDR3 nucleotides: TGTGCCACCAGCATTACTAGAGACCGTCAGTACTTC. It translates to CATSITRDRQYF.

This chain joins TRBV4-1 and TRBJ2-7; D is ambiguous. The CDR3 totals 14 residues. The V and J ends lost 3 bases and 6 bases respectively, with 15 bases between them. Germline V gene sequence: CDR1 MGHRA, CDR2 YSYEKL. The CDR3 loop reads CASSHQIDGSEQYF. The CDR3 bases are TGCGCCAGCAGCCACCAAATAGACGGGTCCGAGCAGTACTTC.

A single count supports this clone. The chain has TRBV11-2 and TRBJ2-3, with 8 bases identical to TRBD2. Germline-derived CDR1 and CDR2 are SGHAT and FQNNGV. The CDR3 extends over 13 amino acids. CDR3 nucleotide sequence: TGTGCAACCCAGTTAGCGGGACAAGATACGCAGTATTTT. Protein: CATQLAGQDTQYF. The variable domain in full, with the rest retrieved from reference TRBV11-2 and TRBJ2-3, is EAGVAQSPRYKIIEKRQSVAFWCNPISGHATLYWYQQILGQGPKLLIQFQNNGVVDDSQLPKDRFSAERLKGVDSTLKIQPAKLEDSAVYLCATQLAGQDTQYFGPGTRLTVL.

This rearrangement joins TRBV5-1 to TRBJ2-1, with 12 bases lining up with TRBD2. Losses at the gene ends were 4 bases for V and 5 bases for J; bases not matched to a gene: 4. The CDR3 consists of 15 residues. Germline V gene data show CDR1 as SGHRS and CDR2 as YFSETQ. In nucleotides, the CDR3 is TGCGCCAGCAGCCGACGGACTAGCGGGAACAATGAGCAGTTCTTC. This translates into CASSRRTSGNNEQFF.

The chain links TRBV19 to TRBJ1-1, with TRBD1 matching 9 bases. The CDR3 sequence is 15 residues long. J lost 4 bases, V lost 6 bases, and 9 bases had no gene match. The germline CDR1 and CDR2 sequences are LNHDA and SQIVND (reference sequence). As DNA, the CDR3 is TGTGCCAGTAGGTGTCGGGACAGGGTAATCACTGAAGCTTTCTTT. It is translated as CASRCRDRVITEAFF.

The table lists this clone with a few counts. The chain recombines TRBV19 with TRBJ1-1; 7 nucleotides align to TRBD1. Germline CDR1 and CDR2: LNHDA and SQIVND (reference sequence). Trimming removed 6 bases from V and 2 bases from J; junction bases left unmatched: 3. CDR3 length: 13 amino acids. The CDR3 DNA follows: TGTGCCAGTAGGGGACAGATTAACACTGAAGCTTTCTTT. Translating gives CASRGQINTEAFF. Based on the CDR3 plus reference TRBV19 and TRBJ1-1, the full variable domain is DGGITQSPKYLFRKEGQNVTLSCEQNLNHDAMYWYRQDPGQGLRLIYYSQIVNDFQKGDIAEGYSVSREKKESFPLTVTSAQKNPTAFYLCASRGQINTEAFFGQGTRLTVV.

The rearrangement joins TRBV7-2 to TRBJ1-1; D is undetermined. Germline values: CDR1 SGHTA, CDR2 FQGNSA. Trimming pared 2 bases from V and 0 bases from J, leaving 7 bases between. The CDR3 is made up of 14 amino acids. The CDR3 loop reads CASSLWSMNTEAFF. CDR3 DNA: TGTGCCAGCAGCTTATGGAGCATGAACACTGAAGCTTTCTTT.

This clone was detected only a few times. In nucleotides, the CDR3 is TGTGCCAGCATTCGACAATTGAACACTGAAGCTTTCTTT. Translation: CASIRQLNTEAFF. The chain couples TRBV2 to TRBJ1-1; D unresolved. CDR1 SNHLY and CDR2 FYNNEI come from the germline V gene. V was clipped by 7 bases and J by 0 bases, with 9 bases between them. The CDR3 sequence is 13 residues long.

The chain is built from TRBV5-1 and TRBJ2-2; TRBD2 agrees at 10 bases. V shed 4 bases and J 4 bases; nucleotides not matched to a gene: 4. Germline lookup yields CDR1 SGHRS and CDR2 YFSETQ. The CDR3 totals 15 residues. CDR3: CASSPSGSPTGELFF. In nucleotides, the CDR3 is TGCGCCAGCAGCCCTAGCGGGAGTCCCACCGGGGAGCTGTTTTTT.

The V call is TRBV7-2, the J call TRBJ2-7; 7 nucleotides agree with TRBD1. Germline V lookup: CDR1 SGHTA, CDR2 FQGNSA. The CDR3 length is 15 residues. J was trimmed by 2 bases and V by 5 bases; bases with no gene match: 9. The CDR3 nucleotides read TGTGCCAGCAGCCGACCGGGACAGCGAACCTACGAGCAGTACTTC. Translated, it gives CASSRPGQRTYEQYF.

The V call is TRBV2, the J call TRBJ2-7, with 11 nucleotides matching TRBD1. After removal of 8 bases from V and 6 bases from J, the junction contained 12 bases not matched to a gene. The germline V gene has CDR1 SNHLY and CDR2 FYNNEI. The CDR3 runs to 15 residues. CDR3 amino acids: CASQLDRGLGAEQYF. CDR3 coding DNA: TGTGCCAGCCAGCTGGACAGGGGGCTTGGGGCCGAGCAGTACTTC.

The rearrangement joins TRBV30 to TRBJ1-5; D possibly corresponds to TRBD1 (6 bases). The CDR3 is 15 amino acids. Trimming took 5 bases from V and 6 from J, leaving 20 bases between them. Germline V gene data show CDR1 as GTSNPN and CDR2 as SVGIG (reference sequence). The CDR3 spells CAWQSGGRRSQPQHF. CDR3 in DNA: TGTGCCTGGCAATCTGGGGGGCGAAGGTCTCAGCCCCAGCATTTT. Full variable domain (remainder filled in from reference TRBV30 and TRBJ1-5): SQTIHQWPATLVQPVGSPLSLECTVEGTSNPNLYWYRQAAGRGLQLLFYSVGIGQISSEVPQNLSASRPQDRQFILSSKKLLLSDSGFYLCAWQSGGRRSQPQHFGDGTRLSIL.

The gene calls are TRBV4-2 and TRBJ2-7; D is possibly TRBD1 (8 bases). CDR1 LGHNA and CDR2 YNFKEQ come from the germline V gene. The CDR3 has 15 amino acids. Trimming shortened V by 4 bases and J by 4 bases, and 17 bases separated the two germline ends. The CDR3, as DNA: TGTGCCAGCAGCCTCGGACAGGGAGGGGAGTACGAGCAGTACTTC. It codes for CASSLGQGGEYEQYF.

The genes are TRBV30 and TRBJ1-2; D not certain. The CDR3 spans 11 residues. V lost 4 bases to trimming and J lost 7 bases, with 10 bases between them. Germline CDR1 is GTSNPN and CDR2 is SVGIG (reference sequence). CDR3: CAWNAVSGYTF. In nucleotides, the CDR3 is TGTGCCTGGAATGCCGTTTCTGGCTACACCTTC.

The chain has TRBV7-9 and TRBJ2-3; TRBD2 matches at 8 bases. CDR1 and CDR2 from the germline V gene are SEHNR and FQNEAQ (reference sequence). CDR3 length equals 14 residues. The V gene end was trimmed by 7 bases and the J gene end by 2 bases; junction bases not matched to a gene: 5. In DNA, the CDR3 is TGTGCCAGCAATCCGGGGGGGCCCACAGATACGCAGTATTTT. Residues: CASNPGGPTDTQYF.

The gene calls are TRBV27 and TRBJ2-3; D is tentatively TRBD1 or TRBD2 (5 bases each). V was shortened by 5 bases and J by 3 bases, with 18 bases between the two germline ends. This CDR3 comprises 16 residues. Germline V lookup: CDR1 MNHEY, CDR2 SMNVEV (reference sequence). Here the CDR3 reads CASSPGWGKGTDTQYF. The CDR3 DNA sequence: TGTGCCAGCAGTCCGGGGTGGGGTAAGGGGACAGATACGCAGTATTTT.

The CDR3: CASAIEVDQPQHF. The DNA of the CDR3 is TGTGCCAGCGCGATCGAGGTAGATCAGCCCCAGCATTTT. J is TRBJ1-5 and V is TRBV6-1; D call uncertain. The CDR3 is 13 amino acids. The germline V gene encodes CDR1 MNHNS and CDR2 SASEGT. The V end was cut by 8 bases, the J end by 5 bases, with 13 bases between.

The chain employs TRBV27 and TRBJ2-7; TRBD2 is a possible D gene (7 bases). Germline CDR1 and CDR2: MNHEY and SMNVEV (reference sequence). CDR3 length equals 18 residues. Between the trimmed V and J ends, which lost 7 bases and 6 bases, there was a span of 31 bases. The CDR3 nucleotides are TGTGCCAGCACCCATCTAGGGGGGGCGGGGAGGCAGGTTACCGAGCAGTACTTC. Protein sequence: CASTHLGGAGRQVTEQYF.

This chain links TRBV5-6 with TRBJ2-6, with 7 nucleotides matching TRBD1. Per the germline V gene, CDR1 is SGHDT and CDR2 is YYEEEE. This CDR3 spans 19 amino acids. After removal of 4 bases from V and 0 bases from J, the junction contained 13 bases not matched to a gene. The CDR3 loop reads CASSLWRQGRVSGANVLTF. CDR3 sequence (DNA): TGTGCCAGCAGCCTGTGGAGACAGGGAAGAGTCTCTGGGGCCAACGTCCTGACTTTC.